Listed here are 24 T cell receptor beta chains from one sample, sequenced in a study of T-cell memory formation after mild COVID-19. TCRdb fed the 5' RACE reads into MiXCR, producing one record per CDR3 protein. This table has around 340,000 distinct CDR3 sequences, about 16% appearing once. The sequencing input was PBMCs or a T cell subset sorted from them (not recorded which). The receptors stem from a man in his late teens or twenties who had mild COVID-19 (a few samples of this study predate the infection). Cell type and time point are not known.

A few counts support this clonotype. V is TRBV28 and J is TRBJ2-7, with D perhaps matching TRBD1 (6 bases). This CDR3 spans 16 amino acids. The germline V and J ends were trimmed by 5 bases and 2 bases, with 19 bases remaining between them. Per germline, CDR1 MDHEN and CDR2 SYDVKM. The CDR3, as DNA: TGTGCCAGCAGTGAGATCCCGGGCCGACAGGCCTACGAGCAGTACGTC. Translation: CASSEIPGRQAYEQYV.

The V call is TRBV6-1, the J call TRBJ1-5; D is uncertain. CDR1 and CDR2 (germline): MNHNS, SASEGT. The CDR3 consists of 13 residues. The germline V and J ends were trimmed by 2 bases and 6 bases, with 8 bases remaining between them. The chain's CDR3 is CASSETFGQPQHF. DNA of the CDR3: TGTGCCAGCAGTGAAACATTCGGTCAGCCCCAGCATTTT.

This clonotype was recorded only once. This chain joins TRBV7-2 and TRBJ2-5; D tentatively fits TRBD1 or TRBD2 (6 bases each). Germline-derived CDR1 and CDR2 are SGHTA and FQGNSA. V was clipped by 2 bases and J by 2 bases, with 9 bases between them. The CDR3 contains 14 residues. CDR3 region: CASSLQGTQETQYF. CDR3 DNA: TGTGCCAGCAGCTTACAGGGGACTCAAGAGACCCAGTACTTC.

This clonotype was seen a few times. V usage is TRBV15 and J usage is TRBJ2-5, with TRBD2 matching 9 bases. With V trimmed by 1 base and J by 1 base, 7 bases remained unmatched. CDR1 and CDR2 (germline): LNHNV, YYDKDF (reference sequence). This CDR3 spans 17 amino acids. Written as DNA, the CDR3 is TGTGCCACCAGCAGAGGTGTTAGCGGGGGTCCCCAAGAGACCCAGTACTTC. It specifies CATSRGVSGGPQETQYF.

The rearrangement links TRBV12-3 or TRBV12-4 to TRBJ1-3; TRBD1 matches at 7 bases. The V gene end was trimmed by 11 bases and the J gene end by 4 bases; junction bases not matched to a gene: 8. The CDR3 is 13 amino acids. DNA of the CDR3: TGTGCCGGCGACAGGGAAAACGGAAACACCATATATTTT. Its translation: CAGDRENGNTIYF.

V usage is TRBV6-5 and J usage is TRBJ1-6; tentative D call: TRBD1 (5 bases). The V end lost 6 bases, the J end lost 6 bases, and 12 bases lay between the germline ends. The CDR3 has 14 residues. CDR1 MNHEY and CDR2 SVGAGI come from the germline V gene. The CDR3 here is CASRGVSSNSPLHF. In DNA, the CDR3 is TGTGCCAGCAGGGGGGTCTCGAGTAATTCACCCCTCCACTTT.

This chain uses TRBV6-1 with TRBJ2-1; D not certain. V was cut by 6 bases and J by 4 bases, with 10 bases left in between. Germline assignment: CDR1 MNHNS and CDR2 SASEGT. The CDR3 has 13 residues. The CDR3 loop is CASSVGQYNEQFF. The CDR3 DNA reads TGTGCCAGCAGCGTCGGCCAGTACAATGAGCAGTTCTTC.

The chain recombines TRBV5-5 with TRBJ2-7; D is perhaps TRBD1 or TRBD2 (5 bases each). V was pared by 5 bases and J by 0 bases, with 18 bases between. Looked up from germline, CDR1 is SGHKS and CDR2 is YYEKEE (reference sequence). This CDR3 has 16 amino acids. The CDR3 DNA reads TGTGCCAGCAGTCCAAGGGGAGCTGGTAGCTCCTACGAGCAGTACGTC. Translated, it gives CASSPRGAGSSYEQYV.

This clonotype was detected only a few times. V and J are TRBV7-8 and TRBJ2-1; 9 nucleotides match TRBD2. CDR1 is SGHVS and CDR2 is FQNEAQ in the germline V gene. The V segment lost 5 bases and the J segment 9 bases; nucleotides outside the gene matches: 11. The CDR3 is 15 amino acids. CDR3 nucleotides: TGTGCCAGCAGCCCTAGAGCGGGGGGTGTCGGTGAGCAGTTCTTC. This sequence encodes CASSPRAGGVGEQFF. Based on the CDR3 plus reference TRBV7-8 and TRBJ2-1, the full variable domain is GAGVSQSPRYKVAKRGQDVALRCDPISGHVSLFWYQQALGQGPEFLTYFQNEAQLDKSGLPSDRFFAERPEGSVSTLKIQRTQQEDSAVYLCASSPRAGGVGEQFFGPGTRLTVL.

The sample holds a few counts of this clonotype. The chain links TRBV12-5 to TRBJ2-7; D remains ambiguous. This CDR3 region has 13 residues. Trimming took off 3 bases at V and 3 bases at J, with 9 bases between the two ends. Germline V gene sequence: CDR1 LGHNT, CDR2 FRNRAP. CDR3 loop: CASGLEYNYEQYF. CDR3 DNA: TGTGCTAGTGGTTTAGAATACAACTACGAGCAGTACTTC. Full variable domain (outside the CDR3, taken from reference TRBV12-5 and TRBJ2-7): DARVTQTPRHKVTEMGQEVTMRCQPILGHNTVFWYRQTMMQGLELLAYFRNRAPLDDSGMPKDRFSAEMPDATLATLKIQPSEPRDSAVYFCASGLEYNYEQYFGPGTRLTVT.

This clonotype came up a few times. The chain links TRBV7-9 to TRBJ2-4; 7 positions agree with TRBD1. After removal of 3 bases from V and 0 bases from J, the junction contained 17 bases not matched to a gene. This CDR3 comprises 20 residues. Germline V gene data show CDR1 as SEHNR and CDR2 as FQNEAQ (reference sequence). CDR3: CASSFGFRDSISLAKNIQYF. CDR3 DNA: TGTGCCAGCAGCTTCGGATTCCGGGACAGCATATCTCTAGCCAAAAACATTCAGTACTTC. The full variable domain, its missing parts supplied by reference TRBV7-9 and TRBJ2-4, is DTGVSQNPRHKITKRGQNVTFRCDPISEHNRLYWYRQTLGQGPEFLTYFQNEAQLEKSRLLSDRFSAERPKGSFSTLEIQRTEQGDSAMYLCASSFGFRDSISLAKNIQYFGAGTRLSVL.

The chain carries TRBV5-1 and TRBJ2-7; D remains ambiguous. Trimming left V 2 bases short and J 3 bases short, with 9 bases between. This CDR3 comprises 13 residues. Germline CDR1 and CDR2: SGHRS and YFSETQ. CDR3 sequence: CASSFLTDYEQYF. The CDR3 DNA is TGCGCCAGCAGCTTCTTGACCGACTACGAGCAGTACTTC.

The chain employs TRBV5-6 and TRBJ1-1, with TRBD1 as a possible D gene (6 bases). The ends were cut back, 7 bases at V and 4 bases at J, with 17 bases in the middle. Germline-derived CDR1 and CDR2 are SGHDT and YYEEEE. This CDR3 has 14 amino acids. CDR3 sequence reads: CASAGLGGPTEAFF. CDR3 sequence (DNA): TGTGCCAGCGCCGGGTTAGGGGGGCCCACTGAAGCTTTCTTT.

DNA of the CDR3: TGTGCCAGCAGTTTTGGGGACAGGTTCACTGAAGCTTTCTTT. As protein: CASSFGDRFTEAFF. The rearrangement uses TRBV28 and TRBJ1-1, with 8 bases aligning to TRBD1. After removal of 3 bases from V and 4 bases from J, the junction contained 4 bases not matched to a gene. The CDR3 spans 14 residues. In germline, CDR1 is MDHEN, CDR2 SYDVKM. The entire variable domain, with the rest obtained from reference TRBV28 and TRBJ1-1, is as follows: DVKVTQSSRYLVKRTGEKVFLECVQDMDHENMFWYRQDPGLGLRLIYFSYDVKMKEKGDIPEGYSVSREKKERFSLILESASTNQTSMYLCASSFGDRFTEAFFGQGTRLTVV.

The sample holds many counts of this clonotype. The chain combines TRBV21-1 with TRBJ2-4; the DNA was not compared with TRBD1, the D call given in the table. TRBV21-1 is assigned pseudogene status. CDR3 length: 13 residues. The CDR3: CASSKTGGNIQYF. In DNA, the CDR3 is TGTGCCAGCAGCAAAACAGGGGGGAACATTCAGTACTTC.

This clonotype was seen ten or more times. This chain connects TRBV5-1 to TRBJ2-5, with 8 bases that match TRBD2. Germline assignment: CDR1 SGHRS and CDR2 YFSETQ. This CDR3 has 15 residues. V trimming: 4 bases; J trimming: 4 bases; junction bases outside the gene matches: 9. The CDR3 loop is CASSPGLDFTETQYF. CDR3 in DNA: TGCGCCAGCAGCCCGGGACTAGATTTTACAGAGACCCAGTACTTC.

The rearrangement joins TRBV29-1 to TRBJ1-1, with no clear D. The CDR3 contains 14 residues. V shed 3 bases and J shed 1 base, with 12 bases lying between them. Per the germline V gene, CDR1 is SQVTM and CDR2 is ANQGSEA. CDR3 sequence (DNA): TGCAGCGTTGAGTTCCTGGGGAGGAACACTGAAGCTTTCTTT. Its protein is CSVEFLGRNTEAFF.

This clonotype was recorded many times. The J gene is TRBJ1-1, the V gene TRBV4-3, with D tentatively TRBD1 (6 bases). Germline V gene data show CDR1 as LGHNA and CDR2 as YSLEER. Trimming took 1 base from V and 2 from J, leaving 14 bases between them. The CDR3 is made up of 16 amino acids. As DNA, the CDR3 is TGCGCCAGCAGCCAAGGGATTACAGGGTTTAACACTGAAGCTTTCTTT. It specifies CASSQGITGFNTEAFF.

This clonotype has just a few counts. The chain carries TRBV4-1 and TRBJ2-1; 7 bases align to TRBD2. V was pared by 1 base and J by 4 bases, with 7 bases of the junction left unmatched. The CDR3 has 16 residues. From germline, CDR1 is MGHRA and CDR2 YSYEKL. The chain's CDR3 is CASSQVPLAEYNEQFF. CDR3 bases: TGCGCCAGCAGCCAAGTCCCTCTAGCGGAATACAATGAGCAGTTCTTC.

This clonotype came up a few times. The chain combines TRBV5-1 with TRBJ2-5, with 10 bases lining up with TRBD1. Per germline, CDR1 SGHRS and CDR2 YFSETQ. The CDR3 has 14 amino acids. V lost 10 bases, J lost 5 bases, and 11 bases stayed unmatched. For the CDR3, the DNA is TGCGCCTCCTGGGACAGGGGAGGAGGGGAGACCCAGTACTTC. Protein product: CASWDRGGGETQYF.

This chain joins TRBV6-1 and TRBJ1-1, with 8 nucleotides matching TRBD1. The CDR3 totals 15 residues. V shed 1 base and J 0 bases; nucleotides not matched to a gene: 1. Looked up from germline, CDR1 is MNHNS and CDR2 is SASEGT. The CDR3 DNA sequence: TGTGCCAGCAGTGAAGGGACAGGGATGAACACTGAAGCTTTCTTT. Protein sequence: CASSEGTGMNTEAFF.

The V call is TRBV30, the J call TRBJ1-2; D is perhaps TRBD1 (5 bases). Trimming shortened V by 0 bases and J by 6 bases, and 11 bases separated the two germline ends. This CDR3 is 13 amino acids long. Per germline, CDR1 GTSNPN and CDR2 SVGIG (reference sequence). CDR3 sequence: CAWSVGTDNGYTF. In DNA, the CDR3 is TGTGCCTGGAGTGTAGGGACGGATAATGGCTACACCTTC.

The chain recombines TRBV5-4 with TRBJ1-2, with 11 bases identical to TRBD1. Germline lookup yields CDR1 SGHNT and CDR2 YYREEE (reference sequence). V was clipped by 0 bases and J by 13 bases; unmatched bases: 5. The CDR3 is made up of 13 amino acids. The CDR3 coding sequence is TGTGCCAGCAGCTTGGGAGGACAGGGGGCAGGCACCTTC. Translating it yields CASSLGGQGAGTF.

This clonotype was seen ten or more times. The V call is TRBV12-3 or TRBV12-4, the J call TRBJ2-1; D unclear. V gave up 1 base and J gave up 1 base, with 5 bases separating them. The CDR3 extends over 14 amino acids. The CDR3 reads CASSLGVSYNEQFF. CDR3 DNA sequence: TGTGCCAGCAGTTTAGGAGTTTCCTACAATGAGCAGTTCTTC.